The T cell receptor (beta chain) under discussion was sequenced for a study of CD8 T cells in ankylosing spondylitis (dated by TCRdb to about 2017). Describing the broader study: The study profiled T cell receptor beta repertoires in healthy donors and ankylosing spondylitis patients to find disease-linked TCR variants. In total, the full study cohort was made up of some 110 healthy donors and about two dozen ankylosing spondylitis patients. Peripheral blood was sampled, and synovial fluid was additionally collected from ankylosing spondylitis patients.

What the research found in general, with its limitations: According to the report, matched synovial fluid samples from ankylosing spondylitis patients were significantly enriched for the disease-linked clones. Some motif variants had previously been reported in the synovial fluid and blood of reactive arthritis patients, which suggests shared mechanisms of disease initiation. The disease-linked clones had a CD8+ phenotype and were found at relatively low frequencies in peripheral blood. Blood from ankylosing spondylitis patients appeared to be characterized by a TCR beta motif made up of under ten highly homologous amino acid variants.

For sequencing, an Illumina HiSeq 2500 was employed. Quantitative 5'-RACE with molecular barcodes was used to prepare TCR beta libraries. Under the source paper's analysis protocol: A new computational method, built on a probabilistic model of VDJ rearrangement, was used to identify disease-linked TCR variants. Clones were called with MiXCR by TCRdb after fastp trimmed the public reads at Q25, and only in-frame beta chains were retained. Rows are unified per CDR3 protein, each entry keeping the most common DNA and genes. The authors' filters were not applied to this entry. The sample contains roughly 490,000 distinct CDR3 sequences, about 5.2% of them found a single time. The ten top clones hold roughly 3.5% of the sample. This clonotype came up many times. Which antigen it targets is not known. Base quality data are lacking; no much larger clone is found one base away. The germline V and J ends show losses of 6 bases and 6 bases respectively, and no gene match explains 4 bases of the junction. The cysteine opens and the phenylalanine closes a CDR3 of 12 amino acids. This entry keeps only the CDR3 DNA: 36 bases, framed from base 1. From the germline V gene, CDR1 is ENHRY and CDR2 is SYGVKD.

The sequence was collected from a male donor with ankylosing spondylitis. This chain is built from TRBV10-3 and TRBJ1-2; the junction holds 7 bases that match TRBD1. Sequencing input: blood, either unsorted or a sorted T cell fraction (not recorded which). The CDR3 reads CAIRTGFHGYTF. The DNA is TGTGCCATCAGGACAGGGTTTCATGGCTACACCTTC.